The source of this T cell receptor (beta chain) is a study of T cell responses to AZD1222 COVID-19 vaccine (dated by TCRdb to the early 2020s). With regard to the full study: A total of approximately 240 trial participants underwent TCR sequencing, of whom about 210 had received two doses of AZD1222 and approximately 25 had received two doses of the MenACWY control vaccine. Enrollment into the trials was organized by age into subgroups of 18-55, 56-69 and 70-plus years, and those subgroups contained approximately 160, 26 and 62 TCR-sequenced participants, respectively.

The CDR3 regions of human TCRbeta chains were analyzed by immunosequencing. Under the source paper's analysis protocol: Repertoire TCRs were matched against a reference library of SARS-CoV-2-specific TCRs generated with the MIRA antigen-specificity platform. Breadth was defined as the fraction of unique TCRs that were SARS-CoV-2-associated, and depth was defined as the fraction of total T cells that were SARS-CoV-2-associated. Using the MIRA data, every spike-specific TCR was mapped to the spike region that the TCR reacted to and assigned to either a CD4 or a CD8 class. Log10-transformed breadth and depth values were compared by one-way ANOVA with Sidak's multiple comparisons tests. TCRdb's version of the immuneACCESS table is confined to in-frame rearrangements and falls short of the full clone set. An unresolved V gene accounts for under half of the shortfall where checked; the remainder is of unknown origin. The D gene and trimming were derived from the DNA, and the V and J assignments and clone size from that table. The sample table holds 65,000 to 95,000 clones, of which roughly 94% were seen once. The ten largest clones add up to about 7.1% of the sample.

Here is what the overall study found, with its caveats: Most participants were white British and females outnumbered males, and the authors suggested that clonal diversity may have been underestimated. No day 14 peak-response samples were available, so repertoires were characterized only after the peak T cell response. The whole spike protein was spanned by vaccine-associated CD4 TCRs, and dominant responses were seen in regions 160-218 and 743-854. A significant rise in spike-specific TCR breadth and depth was observed after two AZD1222 doses relative to day 0 and relative to MenACWY recipients. Reportedly, almost half of the unique spike-specific TCRs recognized epitopes lying outside the regions that are mutated in the B.1.351 and B.1.1.7 variants. The 56-69-year group was small, and its depth increase did not reach significance, likely because of low power. Conclusions about previously exposed vaccinees were limited because only a handful of AZD1222 recipients were SARS-CoV-2 seropositive at baseline.

A note on this clone: The antigen this receptor binds is unknown. No much larger clonotype is one base removed from it; base qualities were not supplied.

Per the publication, the time point label means: baseline before first vaccination. Explained via the paper, the treatment or condition label denotes: meningococcal conjugate vaccine given as trial control. Vaccinee samples came from UK trials COV001 and COV002, including a single-blind randomized controlled phase 2/3 trial of AZD1222 (ChAdOx1 nCoV-19) in healthy adults. For TCRbeta chain sequencing, PBMC samples from trial participants were taken at day 0 and at day 28 after the second dose. A distance of 10 bases separates the germline ends of V and J, which lose 2 bases and 2 bases respectively. Inclusive of the bounding cysteine and phenylalanine, the CDR3 is 15 residues long. Just CDR3 DNA is preserved here, 45 bases in frame from base 1. The germline V gene supplies CDR1 KGHSH and CDR2 LQKENI.

The V and J segments used are TRBV18 and TRBJ1-5; there is no confident call for the D gene. The source is an adult in good health. The sample consisted of peripheral blood, taken on day 0 of MenACWY control vaccination. The CDR3 loop reads CASSPTEAGNQPQHF. The nucleotides are TGTGCCAGCTCACCAACGGAGGCCGGCAATCAGCCCCAGCATTTT.